A selection of T cell receptor beta chains follows, all from one sample in a study of T cell repertoires in cytomegalovirus infection. These receptors have no identified antigens. TCRdb fed the reads into MiXCR, producing one record per CDR3 protein. This table holds a few hundred thousand distinct CDR3 sequences, about 39% found once. The sequenced sample was cultured PBMCs, obtained from culture after CMV antigen stimulation. The source is a human donor in good health (CMV status not recorded). Some clones in this sample may be carry-over from other donors' samples. Each CDR3 is given without its conserved first and last residue. Fields, in order: V gene, J gene, D gene, CDR3 protein. The D gene is left open where the match is weak.

>TRBV7-2|TRBJ1-4|-
ASSLALGNEKLF
>TRBV7-2|TRBJ2-7|TRBD2
ASSLQRGGPSSYEQY
>TRBV5-6|TRBJ2-1|-
ASSGEGVSYNEQF
>TRBV19|TRBJ2-1|TRBD2
ASSTASGSFYNEQF
>TRBV7-6|TRBJ1-1|-
ASSLIPGANTEAF
>TRBV30|TRBJ1-1|TRBD1
AWSVPRTGRNTEAF
>TRBV5-1|TRBJ2-1|TRBD2
ASSSSGASYNEQF
>TRBV4-2|TRBJ2-7|-
ASSRPGSPYEQY
>TRBV7-2|TRBJ2-7|-
ASSPARAYEQY
>TRBV3-1|TRBJ1-2|-
ASSQAGAGGLGGYT
>TRBV28|TRBJ2-5|TRBD2
ASSLGGTSGVETQY
>TRBV7-8|TRBJ1-5|-
ASSGTGQPQH
>TRBV7-2|TRBJ2-3|-
ASSLSLGTDTQY
>TRBV7-9|TRBJ1-1|-
ASSLWTDTEAF
>TRBV12-3/TRBV12-4|TRBJ2-5|-
ASAQYPGSQY
>TRBV7-6|TRBJ1-2|-
ASSPAGQGGGYT
>TRBV7-6|TRBJ2-2|-
ASTADRNTGELF
>TRBV20-1|TRBJ2-4|-
SARGDTDIQY
>TRBV7-2|TRBJ2-1|-
ASSSLLAGGNEQF
>TRBV6-6|TRBJ2-3|-
ASSLPGDTQY
>TRBV5-1|TRBJ2-3|-
ASSLGQRTDTQY
>TRBV7-8|TRBJ2-7|TRBD1
ASSLADRGHEQY
>TRBV6-5|TRBJ2-3|TRBD1
ASSRWTGPSTDTQY